These 5 T cell receptor beta chains originate from one sample sequenced in a study of beta chain features in type 1 diabetes. Of the isolated RNA, all was reverse transcribed, and so the sequenced material was expressed TCRB transcripts. Method: immunoSEQ multiplex PCR; TCRdb's copy keeps in-frame clones and lacks some. Among 150,000 to 190,000 clones listed, over 8.5% were seen once. Sequencing used central memory CD4+ T cells from blood. These TCRs come from a man between 18 and 29 years old in good health.

This clone was detected a few times. The V call is TRBV6-5, the J call TRBJ2-5; D not resolved. Germline CDR1 is MNHEY and CDR2 is SVGAGI. The V and J ends lost 6 bases and 4 bases respectively, with 12 bases between them. There are 13 residues in the CDR3. The CDR3 here is CASSRDVGETQYF. The CDR3 DNA follows: TGTGCCAGCAGCCGAGATGTCGGAGAGACCCAGTACTTC.

This chain links TRBV30 with TRBJ1-3; the D is unclear. V lost 7 bases to trimming and J lost 0 bases, with 10 bases between them. This CDR3 comprises 13 residues. The germline gives CDR1 GTSNPN, CDR2 SVGIG (reference sequence). As DNA, the CDR3 is TGTGCCTCCAGTGCCGGCTCTGGAAACACCATATATTTT. Protein: CASSAGSGNTIYF.

This clone occurred a few times. The chain has TRBV7-9 and TRBJ2-1; 7 bases fit TRBD2. The CDR3 spans 12 residues. V lost 5 bases, J lost 10 bases, and 5 bases stayed unmatched. CDR1 is SEHNR and CDR2 is FQNEAQ in the germline V gene (reference sequence). CDR3 sequence (DNA): TGTGCCAGCAGCCAAACAGCGGGGGAGCAGTTCTTC. Translated: CASSQTAGEQFF.

The chain carries TRBV30 and TRBJ2-7, with 8 bases that match TRBD1. The J segment lost 5 bases and the V segment lost 3 bases, leaving 6 bases of the junction unmatched. From germline, CDR1 is GTSNPN and CDR2 SVGIG (reference sequence). The CDR3 is made up of 13 amino acids. CDR3: CAWRSTGGNEQYF. The CDR3 DNA is TGTGCCTGGAGGAGCACAGGGGGTAACGAGCAGTACTTC.

This clone occurred many times. This chain joins TRBV2 and TRBJ1-5, with 7 bases aligning to TRBD1. The length of the CDR3 is 13 residues. From germline, CDR1 is SNHLY and CDR2 FYNNEI. V was clipped by 11 bases and J by 0 bases; unmatched bases: 4. CDR3 in amino acids: CAGGTVSNQPQHF. The DNA for the CDR3 is TGTGCCGGGGGGACAGTTAGCAATCAGCCCCAGCATTTT.